This is a list of T cell receptor beta chains from one sample in a study of T cell responses to AZD1222 COVID-19 vaccine. Some clones are missing from TCRdb's copy, which holds only in-frame ones; the method was immunoSEQ multiplex PCR. The data show about 120,000 clones, with approximately 93% seen just once and about 2.7% held by the top ten. The starting material was peripheral blood, obtained on day 0 of AZD1222 vaccination. Receptors originate from an adult in good health. Both conserved end residues are part of each CDR3. A D gene is named only where the DNA matches it firmly.

d_call j_call v_call cdr3_length cdr3_aa
NA TRBJ2-1 TRBV19 13 CASGWVSLNEQFF
NA TRBJ1-2 TRBV19 14 CASSFVGVGGGYTF
TRBD1 TRBJ2-5 TRBV5-1 16 CASSDTTTGGGETQYF
NA TRBJ1-6 TRBV28 12 CATKDLNSPLHF
TRBD1 TRBJ2-2 TRBV5-6 18 CASNLRWGTGVPQGELFF
NA TRBJ2-1 TRBV11-2 18 CASSFGRYLTGTYNEQFF
TRBD2 TRBJ2-3 TRBV2 14 CASTAGGGTDTQYF
TRBD2 TRBJ2-7 TRBV7-6 15 CASSWRLAGEYEQYF
TRBD1 TRBJ1-5 TRBV11-2 15 CASSLGDRVNQPQHF
TRBD1 TRBJ1-5 TRBV27 15 CASSRDRGGNQPQHF
NA TRBJ1-1 TRBV29-1 13 CSASGGGYTEAFF
TRBD1 TRBJ1-4 TRBV7-9 17 CASSLGQGRGSGEKLFF
NA TRBJ2-3 TRBV27 15 CASSPWATGTDTQYF
NA TRBJ2-3 TRBV27 15 CASSLSVGFTDTQYF
NA TRBJ1-3 TRBV3-1/TRBV3-2 17 CASSQVVSAYSGNTIYF
TRBD2 TRBJ2-2 TRBV3-1/TRBV3-2 17 CASSQGRLAGEAGELFF
NA TRBJ2-7 TRBV7-8 13 CASSLYGAYEQYF
NA TRBJ2-1 TRBV4-1 17 CASSQGLAKGLYNEQFF
TRBD1 TRBJ1-1 TRBV7-3 19 CASSPKGPRDREMNTEAFF
NA TRBJ2-5 TRBV21-1 13 CASSGHHYETQYF
TRBD1 TRBJ1-3 TRBV6-1 16 CASSEVWTGTGNTIYF
NA TRBJ2-1 TRBV6-5 13 CASIRGPHNEQFF
NA TRBJ1-6 TRBV18 17 CASSPGGTVLGNSPLHF
TRBD2 TRBJ2-7 TRBV27 15 CASNAGTSGTYEQYF
NA TRBJ1-5 TRBV2 15 CASSEWVLGNQPQHF
NA TRBJ1-6 TRBV9 17 CASSVSGGRNDNSPLHF
TRBD1 TRBJ1-2 TRBV3-1/TRBV3-2 13 CASSRDSPYGYTF
NA TRBJ2-2 TRBV6-4 11 CATGASGELFF
NA TRBJ1-1 TRBV19 15 CASSIDRWSLGGVIF
TRBD1 TRBJ2-7 TRBV28 13 CASSMQGAYEQYF
NA TRBJ1-5 TRBV10-1 14 CAPWRGREHQPQHF
TRBD2 TRBJ2-5 TRBV6-5 12 CSSGRTSETQYF
TRBD2 TRBJ2-1 TRBV7-8 16 CASRPARLAVYNEQFF
NA TRBJ2-6 TRBV20-1 11 CSAREGTVLTF
NA TRBJ1-4 TRBV5-6 15 CASSRETDSNEKLFF
NA TRBJ2-6 TRBV28 15 CASRLRGSGANVLTF
NA TRBJ2-7 TRBV2 15 CASSYPGELAYEQYF
NA TRBJ1-2 TRBV5-8 14 CASSHLQRPYGYTF
NA TRBJ2-1 TRBV6-5 11 CASSYRNEQFF
TRBD1 TRBJ2-7 TRBV5-1 15 CASSSQGQDAREQYF
NA TRBJ1-3 TRBV9 14 CASSRVLSGNTIYF
NA TRBJ1-3 TRBV19 14 CASSARDGRNTIYF
TRBD1 TRBJ1-6 TRBV5-1 16 CASSVGTAPGNSPLHF
TRBD1 TRBJ2-2 TRBV2 15 CATPGTGGFSGELFF
TRBD2 TRBJ2-1 TRBV15 15 CATTPGLAGPNEQFF
NA TRBJ1-6 TRBV13 14 CASSFDRTNSPLHF
TRBD1 TRBJ2-2 TRBV28 15 CASSPFTGVPGELFF
TRBD2 TRBJ2-3 TRBV2 15 CASSPGLAGTDTQYF